Detailed here is one TCR beta chain. Data came from immunoSEQ multiplex PCR; TCRdb stores just in-frame clones and leaves some out. The data hold around 260,000 clones, with more than 75% observed a single time. These data originate in a study of blood T cell repertoires in COVID-19. Turning to the study itself: The samples span acute and convalescent COVID-19 from the United States, Italy and Spain.

The CDR3 has 16 amino acids. The germline V gene has CDR1 ENHRY and CDR2 SYGVKD. After removal of 10 bases from V and 1 base from J, the junction contained 8 bases not matched to a gene. In Seattle, patients joined the study during active infection and were tracked longitudinally. This clonotype was obtained from a woman in her sixties with COVID-19, enrolled during active disease. The sequenced sample consisted of peripheral blood. The chain has TRBV10-3 and TRBJ2-4, with 12 bases aligning to TRBD2. CDR3 in amino acids: CATKTSGRMAKNIQYF. The CDR3 nucleotides are TGTGCCACAAAGACTAGCGGGAGAATGGCCAAAAACATTCAGTACTTC.